The 16 T cell receptor beta chains given below trace back to one sample, sequenced in a study of CD8+ T cells in alopecia areata (dated by TCRdb to 2016 to 2018). The library was obtained by the immunoSEQ multiplex PCR assay. RNA was extracted from all samples and reverse transcribed into cDNA, which served as template for TCR sequencing. In its TCRdb copy, this immuneACCESS table keeps in-frame sequences only and misses some clones. Where compared with another copy, unresolved V genes explain less than half of these, and the others have no known cause. This sample gives about 98,000 clones in total; 40% to 55% of them show up just once. The biggest ten clones account for 0.7% to 0.95% of the sample. Specimen: CD4+ T cells sorted from blood. The source of these receptors is a human donor with alopecia areata.

This clone has a handful of counts. The rearrangement joins TRBV29-1 to TRBJ2-4; 7 positions agree with TRBD1. This CDR3 spans 14 amino acids. V was pared by 6 bases and J by 0 bases, with 5 bases of the junction left unmatched. The V gene's germline CDR1 is SQVTM and CDR2 ANQGSEA. CDR3: CSVGQVLAKNIQYF. For the CDR3, the DNA is TGCAGCGTCGGACAGGTCCTAGCCAAAAACATTCAGTACTTC.

The CDR3 loop reads CASSFGASNQPQHF. CDR3 DNA sequence: TGTGCCAGCAGTTTCGGGGCCAGCAATCAGCCCCAGCATTTT. The chain combines TRBV28 with TRBJ1-5, with D possibly TRBD1 on 5 matching bases. The germline CDR1 and CDR2 sequences are MDHEN and SYDVKM. This CDR3 contains 14 residues. V lost 3 bases to trimming and J lost 1 base, with 7 bases between them.

This clone was counted between two and nine times. The CDR3 is CASEGRSYEQYF. DNA for the CDR3: TGTGCCAGCGAGGGCAGGAGCTACGAGCAGTACTTC. The V call is TRBV28, the J call TRBJ2-7, with a weak D call TRBD2 (5 bases). Trimming left V 8 bases short and J 3 bases short, with 11 bases between. Looked up from germline, CDR1 is MDHEN and CDR2 is SYDVKM. The CDR3 spans 12 residues.

The chain links TRBV29-1 to TRBJ2-7; 7 bases match TRBD1. This CDR3 comprises 13 residues. J lost 2 bases, V lost 4 bases, and 5 bases had no gene match. CDR1 SQVTM and CDR2 ANQGSEA come from the germline V gene. The CDR3 region is CSVVGGGTYEQYF. The CDR3 DNA reads TGCAGCGTTGTAGGGGGCGGAACCTACGAGCAGTACTTC.

The rearrangement joins TRBV2 to TRBJ1-4; 7 bases are a match to TRBD1. The CDR3 is 13 residues long. V was clipped by 9 bases and J by 4 bases; unmatched bases: 5. Germline V lookup: CDR1 SNHLY, CDR2 FYNNEI. CDR3 region: CASTGTVNEKLFF. CDR3 coding DNA: TGTGCCAGTACCGGGACAGTTAATGAAAAACTGTTTTTT.

This clone turned up a few times. The chain is built from TRBV29-1 and TRBJ2-1; possible D gene TRBD2, 6 bases. The CDR3 runs 17 residues. Trimming cost V 4 bases and J 0 bases, with 19 bases left between them. The germline V gene has CDR1 SQVTM and CDR2 ANQGSEA. The CDR3 DNA follows: TGCAGCGTTGGGAGGGAGGCCCCGGGAAGCTCCTACAATGAGCAGTTCTTC. Translated: CSVGREAPGSSYNEQFF.

J is TRBJ2-7 and V is TRBV28; D call uncertain. Germline loops: CDR1 MDHEN, CDR2 SYDVKM. This CDR3 region has 14 residues. The V gene lost 10 bases and the J gene lost 0 bases, with 16 bases spanning the gap. The CDR3 DNA sequence: TGTGCCACCCTTTTGGGCGACCGCTCCTACGAGCAGTACTTC. This translates into CATLLGDRSYEQYF.

V and J are TRBV2 and TRBJ1-2, with D perhaps TRBD1 (6 bases). The CDR3 length is 14 residues. CDR1 and CDR2 from the germline V gene are SNHLY and FYNNEI. V was trimmed by 1 base and J by 4 bases, leaving 10 bases between them. The CDR3 spells CASSEGQGSYGYTF. CDR3 coding DNA: TGTGCCAGCAGTGAAGGGCAGGGGAGCTATGGCTACACCTTC.

The V call is TRBV29-1, the J call TRBJ2-1, with a tentative D call TRBD1 (6 bases). V was trimmed by 3 bases and J by 2 bases, leaving 11 bases between them. The CDR3 totals 14 residues. Looked up from germline, CDR1 is SQVTM and CDR2 is ANQGSEA. CDR3: CSVDSRGPYNEQFF. CDR3 nucleotides: TGCAGCGTTGATAGCAGGGGACCCTACAATGAGCAGTTCTTC.

This clone was detected only once. The genes are TRBV30 and TRBJ2-2; TRBD1 might be the D (6 bases). There are 16 residues in the CDR3. CDR1 and CDR2 from the germline V gene are GTSNPN and SVGIG (reference sequence). Trimming shortened V by 3 bases and J by 6 bases, and 20 bases separated the two germline ends. CDR3 amino acids: CAWRGLWAGDPGELFF. The CDR3 DNA follows: TGTGCCTGGAGGGGGCTGTGGGCAGGGGACCCCGGGGAGCTGTTTTTT.

The rearrangement links TRBV11-2 to TRBJ1-2; D is uncertain. Per germline, CDR1 SGHAT and CDR2 FQNNGV. Trimming shortened V by 3 bases and J by 5 bases, and 7 bases separated the two germline ends. This CDR3 contains 12 residues. The CDR3 loop is CASSLNAYGYTF. DNA for the CDR3: TGTGCCAGCAGCTTGAACGCATATGGCTACACCTTC.

As DNA, the CDR3 is TGCAGCGTTGAAGCTGGGCGCGGAAACATTCAGTACTTC. Protein sequence: CSVEAGRGNIQYF. The rearrangement uses TRBV29-1 and TRBJ2-4; no clear D gene. The ends were cut back, 1 base at V and 6 bases at J, with 10 bases in the middle. CDR3 length: 13 amino acids. Germline V gene lookup returns CDR1 SQVTM and CDR2 ANQGSEA. Using reference TRBV29-1 and TRBJ2-4 for the parts outside the CDR3, the full variable domain is SAVISQKPSRDICQRGTSLTIQCQVDSQVTMMFWYRQQPGQSLTLIATANQGSEATYESGFVIDKFPISRPNLTFSTLTVSNMSPEDSSIYLCSVEAGRGNIQYFGAGTRLSVL.

The V and J genes are TRBV7-6 and TRBJ2-7; 12 nucleotides line up with TRBD2. Per the germline V gene, CDR1 is SGHVS and CDR2 is FNYEAQ. The CDR3 is 18 amino acids. V gave up 3 bases and J gave up 2 bases; unmatched junction bases: 11. CDR3 sequence: CASSFRLAGEGLAYEQYF. The DNA for the CDR3 is TGTGCCAGCAGCTTCCGACTAGCGGGAGAGGGTCTGGCCTACGAGCAGTACTTC.

This clone was counted a few times. The same CDR3 can be traced to other DNA sequences in this sample. This chain joins TRBV7-2 and TRBJ2-3; TRBD2 is a possible D gene (5 bases). Germline V gene data show CDR1 as SGHTA and CDR2 as FQGNSA. This CDR3 region has 15 residues. V was clipped by 3 bases and J by 2 bases, with 12 bases between them. CDR3 bases: TGTGCCAGCAGCTTTCGGGCGGGCGACACAGATACGCAGTATTTT. Encoded protein: CASSFRAGDTDTQYF.

The gene calls are TRBV30 and TRBJ2-3; D uncertain. The CDR3 has 13 residues. V lost 4 bases and J lost 1, with 9 bases in between. CDR1 and CDR2 (germline): GTSNPN, SVGIG (reference sequence). CDR3 DNA: TGTGCCTGGACACCCAGCGGCACAGATACGCAGTATTTT. This gives the protein CAWTPSGTDTQYF.

This clone appeared a few times. The rearrangement joins TRBV30 to TRBJ2-1, with 11 bases identical to TRBD2. In germline, CDR1 is GTSNPN, CDR2 SVGIG (reference sequence). V trimming: 3 bases; J trimming: 10 bases; junction bases outside the gene matches: 5. The length of the CDR3 is 13 residues. The CDR3 here is CAWRLAGAWEQFF. CDR3 sequence (DNA): TGTGCCTGGAGACTAGCGGGAGCATGGGAGCAGTTCTTC.